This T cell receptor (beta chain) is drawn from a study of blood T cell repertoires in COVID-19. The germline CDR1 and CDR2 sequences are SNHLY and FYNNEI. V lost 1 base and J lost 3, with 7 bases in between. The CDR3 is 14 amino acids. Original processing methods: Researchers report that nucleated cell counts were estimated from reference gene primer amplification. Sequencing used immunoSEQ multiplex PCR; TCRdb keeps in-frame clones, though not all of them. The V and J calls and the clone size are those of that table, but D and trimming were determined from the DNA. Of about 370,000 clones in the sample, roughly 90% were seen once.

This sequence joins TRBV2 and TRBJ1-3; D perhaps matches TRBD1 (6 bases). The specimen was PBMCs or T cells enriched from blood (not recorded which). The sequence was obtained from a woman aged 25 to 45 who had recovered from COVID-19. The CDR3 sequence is CASSEVRGGNTIYF. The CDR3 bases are TGTGCCAGCAGTGAAGTCAGGGGTGGAAACACCATATATTTT.